Listed below are T cell receptor beta chains from one sample, sequenced in a study of T cell responses to AZD1222 COVID-19 vaccine. Using immunoSEQ multiplex PCR, the repertoire was profiled, and TCRdb retains in-frame clones only, with some absent. This table has about 140,000 clones, about 88% appearing once. The source material was peripheral blood, sampled 28 days after the second AZD1222 dose. The receptors shown here come from an adult who received the AZD1222 COVID-19 vaccine. CDR3s include the opening cysteine and the closing phenylalanine or tryptophan. The order of the fields is V gene, CDR3 protein.

V: TRBV5-1; CDR3: CASSRDRGGHTEAFF
V: TRBV5-1; CDR3: CASSPGTSGPTDTQYF
V: TRBV5-1; CDR3: CASSMTAYGYTF
V: TRBV21-1; CDR3: CASSPIEGVIKYF
V: TRBV10-3; CDR3: CAISADPRDRSSYNSPLHF
V: TRBV4-1; CDR3: CASSREPGDIGYGYTF
V: TRBV7-2; CDR3: CASSLRGQAGANVLTF
V: TRBV27; CDR3: CASSSGQFNEQFF
V: TRBV24-1; CDR3: CATSDAGQSPNQPQHF
V: TRBV10-1; CDR3: CASSDRPRGNTIYF
V: TRBV10-3; CDR3: CAIGVEAYEQYF
V: TRBV4-1; CDR3: CASSQDWVKQYF
V: TRBV7-2; CDR3: CASSLRKGSTNEKLFF
V: TRBV6-4; CDR3: CASSTIIPLYEQYF
V: TRBV7-2; CDR3: CASSPSTDTQYF
V: TRBV11-2; CDR3: CASRLWGQGTYEQYF
V: TRBV24-1; CDR3: CATSDLFFQPQHF
V: TRBV7-6; CDR3: CASSSRQGANNEQFF
V: TRBV20-1; CDR3: CRGDRNTEAFF
V: TRBV6-4; CDR3: CASSPGDLKTGLNTEAFF
V: TRBV4-2; CDR3: CASSQGLWGYTF
V: TRBV9; CDR3: CASSVLAGVPGEQFF
V: TRBV4-1; CDR3: CASSQDPGQGSYEQYF
V: TRBV27; CDR3: CASRFSGDGQPQHF
V: TRBV6-5; CDR3: CASSYSPGDYEQYF
V: TRBV23-1; CDR3: CASTRGQDTDYTF
V: TRBV12-3/TRBV12-4; CDR3: CASRRTGVYEQYF
V: TRBV4-2; CDR3: CASSLTSGGQSDTQYF
V: TRBV7-9; CDR3: CASSAGLADLNEQFF
V: TRBV2; CDR3: CASSGNYGYTF
V: TRBV3-1/TRBV3-2; CDR3: CASSQGTAYGYTF
V: TRBV4-2; CDR3: CASSQMDSSYEQYF
V: TRBV5-6; CDR3: CASSSTGLNQPQHF
V: TRBV19; CDR3: CASSKTSGGPETQYF
V: TRBV7-6; CDR3: CASSLVAGEFDGNTIYF
V: TRBV28; CDR3: CASSFRGTSTSYEQYF
V: TRBV30; CDR3: CAWRKDSYSGNTIYF
V: TRBV18; CDR3: CASSKTSPTYEQYF
V: TRBV15; CDR3: CATSRDVGSNEQFF
V: TRBV2; CDR3: CASSEFPGLDRF
V: TRBV2; CDR3: CASSGLAEDSDYEQYF
V: TRBV6-5; CDR3: CASRGGLETQYF
V: TRBV18; CDR3: CASSRGGQLNTGELFF
V: TRBV18; CDR3: CASSPGTGQIYEQYF
V: TRBV5-1; CDR3: CASSLNRGELFF
V: TRBV29-1; CDR3: CSVGRGLNEKLFF
V: TRBV3-1/TRBV3-2; CDR3: CASSQEGVVAGQYF
V: TRBV19; CDR3: CASSPRQGGSWTQYF
V: TRBV7-2; CDR3: CASSSGQGTEQFF
V: TRBV18; CDR3: CASSPDGSGELFF
V: TRBV5-4; CDR3: CASSLAQFMGQNYGYTF